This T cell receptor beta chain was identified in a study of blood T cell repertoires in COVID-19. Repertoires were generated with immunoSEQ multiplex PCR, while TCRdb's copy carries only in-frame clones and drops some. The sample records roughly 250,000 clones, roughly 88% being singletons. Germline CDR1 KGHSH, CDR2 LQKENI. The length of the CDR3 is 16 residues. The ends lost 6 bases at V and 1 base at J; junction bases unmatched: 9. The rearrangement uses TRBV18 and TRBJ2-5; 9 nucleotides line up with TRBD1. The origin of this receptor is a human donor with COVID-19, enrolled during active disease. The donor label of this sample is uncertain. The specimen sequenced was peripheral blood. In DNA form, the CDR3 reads TGTGCCAGCTCTCTACAGGGGGCCTTGACCCAAGAGACCCAGTACTTC. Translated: CASSLQGALTQETQYF.